This T cell receptor beta chain was profiled in a study of vaccination effects on CD4 cells after COVID-19. Culture proceeded for nine to eleven days, and CD4+ T cells were then isolated. Findings and limits, study-wide: Limitations: small convalescent group and missing early post-infection timepoints.

V gave up 8 bases and J gave up 4 bases, with 12 bases separating them. In germline, CDR1 is KGHSH, CDR2 LQKENI. The CDR3 extends over 14 amino acids. This clone appeared once. Its antigen remains unknown. Repertoires were generated with immunoSEQ multiplex PCR, while TCRdb's copy carries only in-frame clones and drops some. The sample shows about 47,000 clones, approximately 80% of them seen only once. Specimen: CD4+ T cells from PBMCs cultured without peptide, collected before COVID-19 vaccination. The sequence came from a human donor who had a prior SARS-CoV-2 infection. The rearrangement links TRBV18 to TRBJ2-6, with D uncertain. The DNA of the CDR3 is TGTGCCAGCGATTCTATGGTCGGGGCCAACGTCCTGACTTTC. Its protein is CASDSMVGANVLTF.